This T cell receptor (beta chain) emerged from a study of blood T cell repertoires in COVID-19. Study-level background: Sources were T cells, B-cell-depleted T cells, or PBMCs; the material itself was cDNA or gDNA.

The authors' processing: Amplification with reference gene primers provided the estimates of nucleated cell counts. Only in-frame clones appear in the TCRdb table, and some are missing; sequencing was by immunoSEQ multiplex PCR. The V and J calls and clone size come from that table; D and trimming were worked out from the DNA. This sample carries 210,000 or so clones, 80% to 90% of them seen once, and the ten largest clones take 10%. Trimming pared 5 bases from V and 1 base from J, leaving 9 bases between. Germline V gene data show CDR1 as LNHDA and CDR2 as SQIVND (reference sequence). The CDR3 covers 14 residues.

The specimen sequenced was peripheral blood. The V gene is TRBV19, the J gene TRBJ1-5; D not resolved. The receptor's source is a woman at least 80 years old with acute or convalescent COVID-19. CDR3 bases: TGTGCCAGTAGTCAACAGAACAGCAATCAGCCCCAGCATTTT. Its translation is CASSQQNSNQPQHF. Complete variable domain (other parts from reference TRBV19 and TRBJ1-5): DGGITQSPKYLFRKEGQNVTLSCEQNLNHDAMYWYRQDPGQGLRLIYYSQIVNDFQKGDIAEGYSVSREKKESFPLTVTSAQKNPTAFYLCASSQQNSNQPQHFGDGTRLSIL.